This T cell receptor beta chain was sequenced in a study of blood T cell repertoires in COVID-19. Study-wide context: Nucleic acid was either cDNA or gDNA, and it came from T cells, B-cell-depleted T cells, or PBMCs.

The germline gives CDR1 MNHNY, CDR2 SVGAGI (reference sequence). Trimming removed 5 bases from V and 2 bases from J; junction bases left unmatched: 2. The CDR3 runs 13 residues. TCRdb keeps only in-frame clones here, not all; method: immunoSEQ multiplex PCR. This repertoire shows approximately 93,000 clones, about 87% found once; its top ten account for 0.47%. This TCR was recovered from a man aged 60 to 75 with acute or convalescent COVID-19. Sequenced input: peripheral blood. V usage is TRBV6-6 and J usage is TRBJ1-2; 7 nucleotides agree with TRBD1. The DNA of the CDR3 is TGTGCCAGCAGTCCGGGACAGAACTATGGCTACACCTTC. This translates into CASSPGQNYGYTF.